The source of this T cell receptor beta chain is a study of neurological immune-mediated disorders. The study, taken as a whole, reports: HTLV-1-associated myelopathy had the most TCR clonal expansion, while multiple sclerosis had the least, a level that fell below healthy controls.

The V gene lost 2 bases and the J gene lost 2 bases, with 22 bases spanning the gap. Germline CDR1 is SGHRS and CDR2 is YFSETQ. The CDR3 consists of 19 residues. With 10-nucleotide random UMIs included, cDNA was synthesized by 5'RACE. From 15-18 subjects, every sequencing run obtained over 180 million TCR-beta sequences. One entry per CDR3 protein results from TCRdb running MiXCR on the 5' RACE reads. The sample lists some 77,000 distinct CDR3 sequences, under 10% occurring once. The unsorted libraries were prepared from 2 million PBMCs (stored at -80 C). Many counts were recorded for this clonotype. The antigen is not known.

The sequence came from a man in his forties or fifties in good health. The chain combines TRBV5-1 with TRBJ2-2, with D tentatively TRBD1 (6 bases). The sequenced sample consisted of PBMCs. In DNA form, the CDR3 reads TGCGCCAGCAGCTTAGGACGTTACGGGACAAGGGAAAACACCGGGGAGCTGTTTTTT. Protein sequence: CASSLGRYGTRENTGELFF.